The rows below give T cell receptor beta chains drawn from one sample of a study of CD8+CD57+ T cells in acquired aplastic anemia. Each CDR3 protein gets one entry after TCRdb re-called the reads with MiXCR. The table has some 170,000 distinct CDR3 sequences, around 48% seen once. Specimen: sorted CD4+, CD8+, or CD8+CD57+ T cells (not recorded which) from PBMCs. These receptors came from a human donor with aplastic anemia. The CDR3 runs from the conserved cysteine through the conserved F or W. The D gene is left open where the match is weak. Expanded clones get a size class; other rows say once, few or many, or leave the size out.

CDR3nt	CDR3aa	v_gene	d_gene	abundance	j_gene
TGCGCCAGCAGCACTCGGACAGGGGATGAGGCTTTCTTT	CASSTRTGDEAFF	TRBV4-1	TRBD1	NA	TRBJ1-1
TGTGCCAGCAGCAGGACATTTCCACTCCACGAGCAGTACTTC	CASSRTFPLHEQYF	TRBV6-1	NA	many	TRBJ2-7
TGCAGTGCTGCCTTGGGTCCGGCGGATCAGCCCCAGCATTTT	CSAALGPADQPQHF	TRBV20-1	NA	many	TRBJ1-5
TGTGCCAGTAGCACAGGCATTACGAATTCACCCCTCCACTTT	CASSTGITNSPLHF	TRBV19	NA	few	TRBJ1-6
TGCGCCAGCAGCCAGTTTCCCCTTAACTACGAGCAGTACTTC	CASSQFPLNYEQYF	TRBV4-1	NA	NA	TRBJ2-7
TGTGCCAGCAGCTCCAGACAGGGGAACTATGGCTACACCTTC	CASSSRQGNYGYTF	TRBV7-9	TRBD1	many	TRBJ1-2
TGCAGCGTTGAAGGTGGGGGCCACGGGGAGCTGTTTTTT	CSVEGGGHGELFF	TRBV29-1	NA	many	TRBJ2-2
TGTGCCAGCAGTACAGGGGCTGGAAACACCATATATTTT	CASSTGAGNTIYF	TRBV2	TRBD1	NA	TRBJ1-3
TGTGCCAGCAGCACTAACCGGGACTCGTCCTACGAGCAGTACTTC	CASSTNRDSSYEQYF	TRBV9	NA	NA	TRBJ2-7
TGTGCCACCAGCAGAGATCGACGGGTGAGTTACGAGCAGTACTTC	CATSRDRRVSYEQYF	TRBV15	NA	once	TRBJ2-7
TGTGCCAGCAGCCGGGGCCCTTCGGGGGCCTTAAGCTCCTACGAGCAGTACTTC	CASSRGPSGALSSYEQYF	TRBV4-2	NA	many	TRBJ2-7
TGTGCCAGCACCAGGGACAGGGGCCCCTCTGGGGCCAACGTCCTGACTTTC	CASTRDRGPSGANVLTF	TRBV2	TRBD1	many	TRBJ2-6
TGTGCCAGCAGCTTAACAGCGAACACTGAAGCTTTCTTT	CASSLTANTEAFF	TRBV7-2	NA	many	TRBJ1-1
TGTGCCAGTAGTACGGGACTAGGCAACGAGCAGTACTTC	CASSTGLGNEQYF	TRBV19	TRBD2	once	TRBJ2-7
TGTGCCAGCAGCTTAGACCGACAGGGGGTTACAGATACGCAGTATTTT	CASSLDRQGVTDTQYF	TRBV7-9	TRBD1	many	TRBJ2-3
TGTGCCAGCAGCCCTGACCAAAATCAGCCCCAGCATTTT	CASSPDQNQPQHF	TRBV5-5	NA	NA	TRBJ1-5
TGTGCCAGCAGGCTACTAGCGGGGGCGTCCATCACAGATACGCAGTATTTT	CASRLLAGASITDTQYF	TRBV6-1	TRBD2	few	TRBJ2-3
TGTGCCAGCAGCTTGCAGGGAGGAAATGAGCAGTTCTTC	CASSLQGGNEQFF	TRBV7-2	NA	few	TRBJ2-1
TGTGCCACCAGTGCTTATGTCGGCGGGGAGCTGTTTTTT	CATSAYVGGELFF	TRBV24-1	NA	NA	TRBJ2-2
TGCAGTGCAAATAACAGGGGGGGAAAGACCCAGTACTTC	CSANNRGGKTQYF	TRBV20-1	NA	NA	TRBJ2-5
TGCGCCAGCAGTGATATGGTCTTATATAATTCACCCCTCCACTTT	CASSDMVLYNSPLHF	TRBV10-1	NA	NA	TRBJ1-6
TGTGCCAGCAGCTACGAGCAGTACTTC	CASSYEQYF	TRBV7-3	NA	few	TRBJ2-7
TGCGCCAGCAGCCAAGAAGGACTGTTCTATGGCTACACCTTC	CASSQEGLFYGYTF	TRBV4-3	NA	NA	TRBJ1-2
TGTGCCAGCAACCGACAGGGTTTGGCCAAGTATGGCTACACCTTC	CASNRQGLAKYGYTF	TRBV7-2	TRBD1	NA	TRBJ1-2
TGTGCCAGCTTTGAGCGGGGGGGCGGGAGCAATGAGCAGTTCTTC	CASFERGGGSNEQFF	TRBV4-2	TRBD2	NA	TRBJ2-1
TGTGCCAGCAGCCTAGGATTAGCGGGGAGGCTTGTGACCCAGTACTTC	CASSLGLAGRLVTQYF	TRBV7-3	TRBD2	NA	TRBJ2-5
TGTGCCACCAGTGATTCAAGGGGAGGGACGGTAAACAATGAGCAGTTCTTC	CATSDSRGGTVNNEQFF	TRBV24-1	TRBD2	NA	TRBJ2-1
TGTGCCAGTAGTATACGACTAGCGGGAGGTGCAGATACGCAGTATTTT	CASSIRLAGGADTQYF	TRBV19	TRBD2	few	TRBJ2-3
TGTGCCAGCAGTTGGGGGGGGACAGATACGCAGTATTTT	CASSWGGTDTQYF	TRBV2	TRBD2	NA	TRBJ2-3
TGTGCCAGCAGCTCGTCCGGGGACGGGCAGTACTTC	CASSSSGDGQYF	TRBV7-2	NA	NA	TRBJ2-7
TGTGCCAGCAGCTTCTCGCTCACAGGGGAACGCTATGGCTACACCTTC	CASSFSLTGERYGYTF	TRBV9	TRBD1	NA	TRBJ1-2
TGCAGTGCTAGCGGGAATCCTAGCCGCGAGCAGTACTTC	CSASGNPSREQYF	TRBV20-1	NA	NA	TRBJ2-7
TGTGCCAGCAGCTTAAGTTTGCAGGGGTCTAGTGGCTACACCTTC	CASSLSLQGSSGYTF	TRBV7-8	NA	NA	TRBJ1-2
TGTGCCAGCAGTCTAAATCCGGGGACGGCGAGTAACGGCTACACCTTC	CASSLNPGTASNGYTF	TRBV6-1	NA	many	TRBJ1-2
TGTGCCAGCAGGGCCGGACAGGGTTCCTACAATGAGCAGTTCTTC	CASRAGQGSYNEQFF	TRBV2	TRBD1	NA	TRBJ2-1
TGTGCCAGCAGCGGACTGCGGGGTAATGAGCAGTTCTTC	CASSGLRGNEQFF	TRBV6-4	NA	many	TRBJ2-1
TGCGCCAGCAGCTTGACTTTGGAGGGCGAGCAGTACTTC	CASSLTLEGEQYF	TRBV5-1	NA	NA	TRBJ2-7
TGTGCCGTACTAGGGGGGGACACCATATATTTT	CAVLGGDTIYF	TRBV10-3	NA	few	TRBJ1-3
TGCGCCAGCAGCCAAGAACGGGGGCGAAACACTGAAGCTTTCTTT	CASSQERGRNTEAFF	TRBV4-1	NA	many	TRBJ1-1
TGTGCCAGCAGCGTAGAGCTAGGGGGCGCGGTAGACGAGCAGTACTTC	CASSVELGGAVDEQYF	TRBV9	TRBD1	NA	TRBJ2-7
TGTGCCATCAGTGAGAACCTTTACACTGAAGCTTTCTTT	CAISENLYTEAFF	TRBV10-3	NA	NA	TRBJ1-1
TGTGCCAGTAGTATAATGCAGACGGGGGCCAGGTACAATGAGCAGTTCTTC	CASSIMQTGARYNEQFF	TRBV19	NA	many	TRBJ2-1
TGCAGTGCTAGTCTGTACACTGAAGCTTTCTTT	CSASLYTEAFF	TRBV20-1	NA	NA	TRBJ1-1
TGTGCCAGCAGCTTGGGACTATACACTGAAGCTTTCTTT	CASSLGLYTEAFF	TRBV7-6	NA	NA	TRBJ1-1
TGTGCCAGTAAAGAGTCAGGCCCGGCCTACGAGCAGTACTTC	CASKESGPAYEQYF	TRBV19	NA	NA	TRBJ2-7
TGTGTCAGCAGTTTACGGATCGCTGAAGCTTTCTTT	CVSSLRIAEAFF	TRBV7-2	NA	NA	TRBJ1-1
TGCAGTGCTAGAGAAACAGGGGGCAGGGCTTTCTTT	CSARETGGRAFF	TRBV20-1	TRBD1	many	TRBJ1-1
TGCGCCAGCAGTCAAGACGCCGATCAGCCCCAGCATTTT	CASSQDADQPQHF	TRBV5-1	NA	few	TRBJ1-5
TGCAGTGCTAGAGATCTCGGAACCCAAGAGACCCAGTACTTC	CSARDLGTQETQYF	TRBV20-1	NA	many	TRBJ2-5
TGCAGTGCTAGGGATCCCGGGACAGGGATATGGACTGAAGCTTTCTTT	CSARDPGTGIWTEAFF	TRBV20-1	TRBD1	NA	TRBJ1-1
TGTGCCAGCAGTTTGGACACTAACTATGGCTACTCCTTC	CASSLDTNYGYSF	TRBV12-3/TRBV12-4	NA	many	TRBJ1-2
TGTGCCAGCAGTGAAACAGGACCCCTTTTACATGGCTACACCTTC	CASSETGPLLHGYTF	TRBV25-1	NA	NA	TRBJ1-2
TGTGCCAGCAGCTTAGGGGCAGCCTCCTACGAGCAGTACTTC	CASSLGAASYEQYF	TRBV7-8	NA	many	TRBJ2-7
TGTGCCAGTAATCCAGCCCTACGCAATCAGCCCCAGCATTTT	CASNPALRNQPQHF	TRBV19	NA	few	TRBJ1-5
TGTGCCAGCAGCGCTCAGGGGAACTATGGCTACACCTTC	CASSAQGNYGYTF	TRBV2	NA	NA	TRBJ1-2